This T cell receptor (beta chain) was sequenced during a study of early T cells in non-severe SARS-CoV-2 infection. On the study more broadly: Sequencing was performed on bulk RNA from unsorted whole blood, leaving chains unpaired. General study findings and limits: VDJdb matching favored anti-spike CD8 responses, missing private and CD4 specificities.

This clonotype occurred many times. Antigen specificity is unknown. The trim removed 0 bases at V and 6 bases at J, leaving 7 bases unmatched. Germline V gives CDR1 MNHNS, CDR2 SASEGT. This CDR3 has 15 residues. As part of library construction, unique molecular identifiers were attached to individual cDNA molecules. TCRdb recomputed calls from the 5' RACE reads with MiXCR, one row per CDR3 protein. The table shows tens of thousands of distinct CDR3 sequences, with approximately 4.7% occurring only once. The genes are TRBV6-1 and TRBJ1-2; 7 positions agree with TRBD1. This receptor was obtained from an adult who was a healthcare worker with PCR-confirmed SARS-CoV-2 infection or an uninfected control (not recorded which). The specimen sequenced was whole blood. The CDR3 here is CASSEALWTGHGYTF. As DNA, the CDR3 is TGTGCCAGCAGTGAAGCGCTTTGGACAGGCCATGGCTACACCTTC.